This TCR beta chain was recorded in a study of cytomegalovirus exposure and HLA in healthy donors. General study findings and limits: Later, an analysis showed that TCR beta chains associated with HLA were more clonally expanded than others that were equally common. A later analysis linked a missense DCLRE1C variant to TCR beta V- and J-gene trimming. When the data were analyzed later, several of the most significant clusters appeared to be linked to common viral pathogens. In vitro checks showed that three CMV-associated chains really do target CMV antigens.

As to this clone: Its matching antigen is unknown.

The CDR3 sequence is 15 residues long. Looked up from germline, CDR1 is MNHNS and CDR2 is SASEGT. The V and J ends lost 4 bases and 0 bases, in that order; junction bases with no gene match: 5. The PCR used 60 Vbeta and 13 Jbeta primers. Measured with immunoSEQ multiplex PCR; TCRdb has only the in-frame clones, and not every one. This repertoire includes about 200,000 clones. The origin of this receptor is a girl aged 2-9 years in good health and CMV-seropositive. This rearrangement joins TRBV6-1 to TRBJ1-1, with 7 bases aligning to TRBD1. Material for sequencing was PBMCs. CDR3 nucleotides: TGTGCCAGCAGTGTTGCCGGGACAGTGAACACTGAAGCTTTCTTT. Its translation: CASSVAGTVNTEAFF.